The 15 T cell receptor beta chains in this list originate from one sample, sequenced in a study of CD4 T cells in relation to SARS-CoV-2 and coronaviruses. The unexposed donors gave CD4+ T cells in 2011-2018, prior to COVID-19. CD4+ T cells were isolated from the cells after less than 13 days of culture. Method: immunoSEQ multiplex PCR; TCRdb's copy keeps in-frame clones and lacks some. The sample includes under 20,000 clones, about 80% of them seen just once. These receptors' antigens are unknown. The sequenced sample consisted of CD4+ T cells from PBMCs, cultured in vitro. These receptors all come from a human donor in good health.

CDR3 nucleotides: TGTGCCAGCAGTCTGACAGGGACGGAGAATTCACCCCTCCACTTT. It yields the protein CASSLTGTENSPLHF. The V call is TRBV2, the J call TRBJ1-6; 7 nucleotides match TRBD1. There are 15 residues in the CDR3. V lost 5 bases and J lost 7; bases outside the gene matches: 8. CDR1 SNHLY and CDR2 FYNNEI come from the germline V gene.

This chain links TRBV25-1 with TRBJ1-4; no clear D gene. The CDR3 has 13 amino acids. V was trimmed by 3 bases and J by 6 bases, leaving 8 bases between them. The germline V gene has CDR1 MGHDK and CDR2 SYGVNS. The CDR3 reads CASSEAHDEKLFF. In nucleotides, the CDR3 is TGTGCCAGCAGTGAGGCGCACGATGAAAAACTGTTTTTT.

The V gene is TRBV19, the J gene TRBJ1-2; the D gene is possibly TRBD1 (5 bases). The CDR3 sequence is 14 residues long. The V and J ends lost 7 bases and 4 bases respectively, with 16 bases between them. Germline-derived CDR1 and CDR2 are LNHDA and SQIVND (reference sequence). The chain's CDR3 is CASMWGSKGYGYTF. CDR3 DNA: TGTGCCAGTATGTGGGGCAGTAAGGGCTATGGCTACACCTTC.

The genes are TRBV18 and TRBJ1-3; D possibly corresponds to TRBD1 (5 bases). The CDR3 loop spans 16 amino acids. V was shortened by 3 bases and J by 0 bases, with 12 bases between the two germline ends. Germline CDR1 KGHSH, CDR2 LQKENI. The CDR3 region is CASSPSGGTSGNTIYF. CDR3 sequence (DNA): TGTGCCAGCTCACCTAGCGGGGGGACCTCTGGAAACACCATATATTTT.

The chain has TRBV16 and TRBJ2-2; D is ambiguous. Between the trimmed V and J ends, which lost 2 bases and 8 bases, there was a span of 6 bases. Germline-derived CDR1 and CDR2 are KGHSY and FQNENV. CDR3 length: 12 residues. CDR3 in amino acids: CASSQGVGELFF. In DNA form, the CDR3 reads TGTGCCAGCAGCCAAGGAGTGGGGGAGCTGTTTTTT. The complete variable domain, with remaining parts taken from reference TRBV16 and TRBJ2-2, reads GEEVAQTPKHLVRGEGQKAKLYCAPIKGHSYVFWYQQVLKNEFKFLISFQNENVFDETGMPKERFSAKCLPNSPCSLEIQATKLEDSAVYFCASSQGVGELFFGEGSRLTVL.

This CDR3 reads CASSNVPESEQYF. DNA of the CDR3: TGTGCCAGCAGCAACGTCCCGGAGAGCGAGCAGTACTTC. V usage is TRBV6-6 and J usage is TRBJ2-7, with no clear D. Germline V gene data show CDR1 as MNHNY and CDR2 as SVGAGI (reference sequence). V shed 6 bases and J shed 6 bases, with 15 bases lying between them. CDR3 length equals 13 residues.

The chain employs TRBV3-1 (or the pseudogene TRBV3-2) and TRBJ2-7; D is ambiguous. Between the trimmed V and J ends, which lost 4 bases and 3 bases, there was a span of 4 bases. The CDR3 sequence is 11 residues long. Germline lookup yields CDR1 LGHDT and CDR2 YNNKEL (reference sequence). CDR3 sequence (DNA): TGTGCCAGCAGCCGAGACTACGAGCAGTACTTC. Translating it yields CASSRDYEQYF.

The chain couples TRBV10-3 to TRBJ2-1; unclear D gene. CDR1 ENHRY and CDR2 SYGVKD come from the germline V gene. With 2 bases removed from V and 8 bases from J, the gap between germline ends came to 4 bases. This CDR3 has 11 amino acids. CDR3 bases: TGTGCCATCAGTGAGAGAGATGAGCAGTTCTTC. It specifies CAISERDEQFF.

This clone was seen a handful of times. The rearrangement links TRBV5-1 to TRBJ2-1; tentative D call: TRBD1 (7 bases). The CDR3 extends over 13 amino acids. V was trimmed by 0 bases and J by 10 bases, leaving 11 bases between them. The germline V gene has CDR1 SGHRS and CDR2 YFSETQ. The CDR3 loop reads CASSLGQGGEQFF. The CDR3, as DNA: TGCGCCAGCAGCTTGGGACAGGGAGGAGAGCAGTTCTTC.

This clone was detected a few times. The J gene is TRBJ1-5, the V gene TRBV5-4; D call uncertain. The CDR3 runs to 14 residues. V gave up 4 bases and J gave up 1 base, with 9 bases separating them. Germline V gives CDR1 SGHNT, CDR2 YYREEE (reference sequence). The CDR3 DNA reads TGTGCCAGCAGCCAGGACGGAAGCAATCAGCCCCAGCATTTT. It encodes CASSQDGSNQPQHF.

The V gene is TRBV5-1, the J gene TRBJ2-3; 12 bases match TRBD2. Germline V gives CDR1 SGHRS, CDR2 YFSETQ. The CDR3 runs to 16 residues. V gave up 3 bases and J gave up 2 bases; unmatched junction bases: 4. The CDR3, as DNA: TGCGCCAGCAGCTCCGGGACTAGCGGGTTCACAGATACGCAGTATTTT. Translation: CASSSGTSGFTDTQYF.

This clone was observed a few times. V and J are TRBV10-3 and TRBJ1-6, with 8 bases lining up with TRBD1. Per germline, CDR1 ENHRY and CDR2 SYGVKD. This CDR3 has 12 residues. With 7 bases clipped from V and 10 bases from J, the junction kept 3 bases outside the gene matches. CDR3 bases: TGTGCCATCAAGACAGGGGACTCACCCCTCCACTTT. This gives the protein CAIKTGDSPLHF.

CDR3 coding DNA: TGTGCCAGCTCCCTGGGGGGGCCAAATGAAAAACTGTTTTTT. Amino acids: CASSLGGPNEKLFF. The V and J genes are TRBV18 and TRBJ1-4; perhaps TRBD1 as D (6 bases). The CDR3 totals 14 residues. CDR1 is KGHSH and CDR2 is LQKENI in the germline V gene. V shed 6 bases and J shed 5 bases, with 13 bases lying between them.

The V call is TRBV10-3, the J call TRBJ2-5; tentative D call: TRBD2 (5 bases). Trimming shortened V by 3 bases and J by 5 bases, and 19 bases separated the two germline ends. The CDR3 has 16 residues. The germline CDR1 and CDR2 sequences are ENHRY and SYGVKD. The DNA for the CDR3 is TGTGCCATCAGTGATACCGGACTGACTCAAGGGGAGACCCAGTACTTC. Translation: CAISDTGLTQGETQYF.

The chain recombines TRBV5-1 with TRBJ2-3, with 11 positions matching TRBD2. J gave up 1 base and V 1 base, and 5 bases lay outside the gene matches. From germline, CDR1 is SGHRS and CDR2 YFSETQ. The CDR3 consists of 17 residues. CDR3 nucleotides: TGCGCCAGCAGCTTGCTGCCGGGACTAGCGGGCACAGATACGCAGTATTTT. Amino acid sequence: CASSLLPGLAGTDTQYF.